Each of the 21 T cell receptor beta chains below was sequenced from the same sample in a study of T cells after posttransplantation cyclophosphamide. Cells defined as naive were viable CD3+CD4+ or CD3+CD8+ and CCR7+CD45RA+CD45RO-CD95-CD27+CD28+. Produced via immunoSEQ multiplex PCR; TCRdb's table is partial and in-frame only. The data contain about 15,000 clones, around 94% of them singletons. Sequencing was carried out using naive CD4+ T cells sorted from blood. These receptors came from a woman between 45 and 60 years old in good health and a related stem cell transplant donor.

The rearrangement uses TRBV30 and TRBJ2-7, with D possibly matching TRBD2 (6 bases). The CDR3 loop spans 13 amino acids. CDR1 is GTSNPN and CDR2 is SVGIG in the germline V gene (reference sequence). Trimming took off 1 base at V and 7 bases at J, with 14 bases between the two ends. The CDR3 region is CAWSASEGTEQYF. For the CDR3, the DNA is TGTGCCTGGAGTGCCTCCGAGGGGACTGAGCAGTACTTC.

This chain connects TRBV2 to TRBJ2-1; D call uncertain. Germline V gives CDR1 SNHLY, CDR2 FYNNEI. V was clipped by 6 bases and J by 3 bases, with 3 bases between them. The CDR3 length is 11 residues. CDR3 DNA: TGTGCCAGCAGCGGCTACAATGAGCAGTTCTTC. The encoded protein is CASSGYNEQFF.

V usage is TRBV7-6 and J usage is TRBJ1-5; possibly TRBD1 for D (6 bases). CDR1 and CDR2 (germline): SGHVS, FNYEAQ. Trimming removed 3 bases from V and 2 bases from J, with 11 bases in between. The CDR3 is 15 residues long. The CDR3 spells CASSFLGGGNQPQHF. The CDR3 nucleotides read TGTGCCAGCAGCTTCTTAGGGGGTGGCAATCAGCCCCAGCATTTT.

This chain links TRBV6-5 with TRBJ1-2; D is possibly TRBD1 (5 bases). The V end lost 4 bases, the J end lost 9 bases, and 12 bases lay between the germline ends. Germline CDR1 and CDR2: MNHEY and SVGAGI. The CDR3 runs 12 residues. CDR3 coding DNA: TGTGCCAGCAGTTTCGGGGGGGTTAGCTACACCTTC. Residues: CASSFGGVSYTF.

The chain carries TRBV4-2 and TRBJ2-3, with a possible D match to TRBD1 (5 bases). Germline lookup yields CDR1 LGHNA and CDR2 YNFKEQ. This CDR3 has 17 amino acids. The germline V and J ends were trimmed by 4 bases and 1 base, with 18 bases remaining between them. CDR3 DNA sequence: TGTGCCAGCAGCCCCTCTCCGCAGGGATTGCGCACAGATACGCAGTATTTT. This encodes CASSPSPQGLRTDTQYF.

The chain couples TRBV25-1 to TRBJ2-3, with TRBD2 matching over 10 bases. CDR3 length: 18 residues. V shed 0 bases, J shed 3 bases, and the junction held 9 bases outside the gene matches. Germline V gene data show CDR1 as MGHDK and CDR2 as SYGVNS. This CDR3 reads CASSEYPPGAGGTDTQYF. For the CDR3, the DNA is TGTGCCAGCAGTGAATACCCGCCGGGAGCGGGAGGGACAGATACGCAGTATTTT.

The chain is built from TRBV7-2 and TRBJ1-5; 7 nucleotides line up with TRBD1. Germline V gene lookup returns CDR1 SGHTA and CDR2 FQGNSA. Unmatched junction bases numbered 6, after V lost 5 bases and J lost 5 bases. The CDR3 has 14 amino acids. In nucleotides, the CDR3 is TGTGCCAGCAGCCCAAGACAGGGCGATCAGCCCCAGCATTTT. This codes for CASSPRQGDQPQHF.

This clone came up once. The chain links TRBV19 to TRBJ2-5; the match to TRBD2 covers 9 bases. TRBJ2-7 explains the end of the DNA better; the J call may be wrong. Germline CDR1 is LNHDA and CDR2 is SQIVND (reference sequence). The length of the CDR3 is 14 residues. The DNA of the CDR3 is TGTGCCACCTCAAGACAGGCGGGGGGGGACGAGCAGTACTTC. Encoded protein: CATSRQAGGDEQYF.

This chain joins TRBV29-1 and TRBJ1-5; 7 positions match TRBD1. The V gene end was trimmed by 6 bases and the J gene end by 4 bases; junction bases not matched to a gene: 9. The CDR3 consists of 14 residues. Germline-derived CDR1 and CDR2 are SQVTM and ANQGSEA. CDR3 nucleotide sequence: TGCAGCGTGGGGGGTAGGGGGCCGAATCAGCCCCAGCATTTT. It codes for CSVGGRGPNQPQHF.

The chain employs TRBV10-3 and TRBJ2-3; D perhaps matches TRBD1 (6 bases). The CDR3 runs 12 residues. The germline CDR1 and CDR2 sequences are ENHRY and SYGVKD. The V end lost 5 bases, the J end lost 5 bases, and 8 bases lay between the germline ends. The CDR3 loop reads CAISLQGDTQYF. The CDR3 DNA reads as TGTGCCATCAGTTTACAGGGAGATACGCAGTATTTT.

V gene TRBV30 combines with J gene TRBJ2-5; 9 bases are shared with TRBD1. J lost 5 bases, V lost 5 bases, and 3 bases had no gene match. The length of the CDR3 is 12 residues. Germline values: CDR1 GTSNPN, CDR2 SVGIG (reference sequence). The CDR3, as DNA: TGTGCCTGGGACAGGGGGACGGAGACCCAGTACTTC. As protein: CAWDRGTETQYF.

The chain employs TRBV4-3 and TRBJ1-4; weak D call: TRBD1 (5 bases). This CDR3 is 15 amino acids long. Germline V gives CDR1 LGHNA, CDR2 YSLEER. V lost 3 bases, J lost 4 bases, and 12 bases lay in between. The CDR3 sequence: CASSHLGRSNEKLFF. CDR3 bases: TGCGCCAGCAGCCACCTGGGGCGCAGTAATGAAAAACTGTTTTTT.

This chain joins TRBV11-3 and TRBJ2-2, with 7 nucleotides matching TRBD1. Unmatched junction bases numbered 10, after V lost 6 bases and J lost 6 bases. CDR3 length: 15 residues. Germline CDR1 is SGHNT and CDR2 is YENEEA. Written as DNA, the CDR3 is TGTGCCAGCAGAAGGACAGGAGTAAACGCCGGGGAGCTGTTTTTT. It is translated as CASRRTGVNAGELFF.

This clone was counted once. The V call is TRBV7-3, the J call TRBJ2-7; 7 nucleotides line up with TRBD2. Unmatched junction bases numbered 7, after V lost 2 bases and J lost 3 bases. Per the germline V gene, CDR1 is SGHTA and CDR2 is FQGTGA. The CDR3 contains 15 residues. The DNA of the CDR3 is TGTGCCAGCAGCTTACAGCTAGCGGCGAACTACGAGCAGTACTTC. Its translation is CASSLQLAANYEQYF.

This chain links TRBV27 with TRBJ2-7, with D possibly being TRBD1 (7 bases). Germline CDR1 MNHEY, CDR2 SMNVEV (reference sequence). This CDR3 comprises 16 residues. V was pared by 2 bases and J by 5 bases, with 19 bases between. As DNA, the CDR3 is TGTGCCAGCAGTTTAATTCTCCAGGGGGGCGAGGACGAGCAGTACTTC. It translates to CASSLILQGGEDEQYF.

This clone was picked up one time. The chain uses TRBV7-7 and TRBJ2-5, with a weak D call TRBD2 (6 bases). The germline V and J ends were trimmed by 5 bases and 5 bases, with 12 bases remaining between them. Germline assignment: CDR1 SSHAT and CDR2 FNYEAQ (reference sequence). The CDR3 loop spans 13 amino acids. The CDR3 reads CASSLGSWETQYF. The DNA of the CDR3 is TGTGCCAGCAGCCTCGGGAGTTGGGAGACCCAGTACTTC.

The J gene is TRBJ2-1, the V gene TRBV7-2; 7 nucleotides agree with TRBD2. From germline, CDR1 is SGHTA and CDR2 FQGNSA. The V and J ends lost 1 base and 0 bases, in that order; junction bases with no gene match: 3. The CDR3 has 16 residues. The CDR3 nucleotides are TGTGCCAGCAGCTTAGTTGGCGGGAGCTCCTACAATGAGCAGTTCTTC. This gives the protein CASSLVGGSSYNEQFF.

This chain links TRBV7-6 with TRBJ2-1; 11 nucleotides agree with TRBD2. The germline V gene has CDR1 SGHVS and CDR2 FNYEAQ. The CDR3 is 15 residues long. J gave up 6 bases and V 1 base, and 2 bases lay outside the gene matches. CDR3 amino acids: CASSLGLAGFNEQFF. The CDR3 DNA follows: TGTGCCAGCAGCTTAGGACTAGCGGGATTCAATGAGCAGTTCTTC.

The chain has TRBV5-6 and TRBJ1-1, with no clear D. The CDR3 contains 12 residues. Germline CDR1 reads SGHDT; CDR2 reads YYEEEE. V lost 4 bases and J lost 6, with 10 bases in between. The CDR3 loop is CASSTNRAEAFF. The CDR3 DNA reads TGTGCCAGCAGCACCAACCGGGCTGAAGCTTTCTTT.

The rearrangement uses TRBV7-3 and TRBJ2-3, with D possibly TRBD2 on 6 matching bases. The length of the CDR3 is 14 residues. Trimming shortened V by 2 bases and J by 7 bases, and 13 bases separated the two germline ends. Germline loops: CDR1 SGHTA, CDR2 FQGTGA. The CDR3 nucleotides are TGTGCCAGCAGCTTAGGAACTAGCCAAAATACGCAGTATTTT. Translated, it gives CASSLGTSQNTQYF.

The chain uses TRBV5-1 and TRBJ2-3; D perhaps matches TRBD1 (6 bases). V was clipped by 5 bases and J by 2 bases, with 15 bases between them. In germline, CDR1 is SGHRS, CDR2 YFSETQ. The CDR3 consists of 15 residues. Here the CDR3 DNA reads TGCGCCAGCAGTCGATACAGGGACAACACAGATACGCAGTATTTT. This translates into CASSRYRDNTDTQYF.